The source of this TCR beta chain is a study of cytotoxic CD8 clonotypes in ibrutinib-treated CLL. Study at large: Response material was collected after a median about 12 months of treatment, range 6 to 36.

Frozen PBMC stocks contributed 2 to 2.5 micrograms of genomic DNA to the TCR beta libraries. With 8 bases removed from V and 0 bases from J, the gap between germline ends came to 14 bases. This CDR3 has 15 amino acids. Germline V gives CDR1 MNHEY, CDR2 SVGAGI. Repertoires were generated with immunoSEQ multiplex PCR, while TCRdb's copy carries only in-frame clones and drops some. The table records 95,000 to 100,000 clones, more than 75% of them present only once. Comment on this clone: Its antigen remains unknown.

Study-level points and caveats: Clonality correlated strongly with circulating CD8+ T cells and exceeded age-matched healthy donors at baseline. At ibrutinib response, clonality increased, and at progression it declined back toward baseline.

The TCR comes from a human donor with chronic lymphocytic leukemia. The material was PBMCs, obtained after 12 months of ibrutinib treatment. The chain carries TRBV6-5 and TRBJ1-3; tentatively, D is TRBD1 (6 bases). The CDR3 DNA reads TGTGCCAGCGCCCGACAGGTGAACTCTGGAAACACCATATATTTT. This translates into CASARQVNSGNTIYF.